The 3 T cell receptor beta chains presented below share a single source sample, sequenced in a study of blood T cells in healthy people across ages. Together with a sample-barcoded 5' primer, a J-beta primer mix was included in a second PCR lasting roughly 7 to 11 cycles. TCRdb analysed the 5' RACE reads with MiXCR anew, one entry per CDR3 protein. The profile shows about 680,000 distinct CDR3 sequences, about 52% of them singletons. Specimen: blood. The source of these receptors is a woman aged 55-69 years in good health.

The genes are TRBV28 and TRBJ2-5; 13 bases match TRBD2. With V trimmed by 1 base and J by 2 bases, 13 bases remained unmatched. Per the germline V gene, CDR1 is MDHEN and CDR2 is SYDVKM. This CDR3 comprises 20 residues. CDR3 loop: CASSLSLGLAGDPTQETQYF. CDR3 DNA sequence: TGTGCCAGCAGTTTATCTCTAGGACTAGCGGGAGACCCCACACAAGAGACCCAGTACTTC. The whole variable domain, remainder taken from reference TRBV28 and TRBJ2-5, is DVKVTQSSRYLVKRTGEKVFLECVQDMDHENMFWYRQDPGLGLRLIYFSYDVKMKEKGDIPEGYSVSREKKERFSLILESASTNQTSMYLCASSLSLGLAGDPTQETQYFGPGTRLLVL.

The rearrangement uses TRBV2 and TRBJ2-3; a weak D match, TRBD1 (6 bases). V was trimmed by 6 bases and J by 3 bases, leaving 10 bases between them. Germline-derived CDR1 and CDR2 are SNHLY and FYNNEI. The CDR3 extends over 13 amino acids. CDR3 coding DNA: TGTGCCAGCAGCCGGACAGAGACAGATACGCAGTATTTT. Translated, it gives CASSRTETDTQYF.

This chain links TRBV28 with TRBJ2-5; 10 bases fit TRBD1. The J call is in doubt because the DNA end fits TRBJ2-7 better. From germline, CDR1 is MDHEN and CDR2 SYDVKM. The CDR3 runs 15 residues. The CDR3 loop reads CASSFPPGQGYEQYF. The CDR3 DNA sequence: TGTGCCAGCAGTTTCCCTCCGGGACAGGGGTACGAGCAGTACTTC.